This TCR beta chain was captured by sequencing in a study of cytomegalovirus exposure and HLA in healthy donors. General observations from the study: Across donors, most TCRs were seen rarely, yet some public ones were widespread. A list of roughly 180 TCR beta chains associated with cytomegalovirus was given.

To note about this clone: Its specificity is unknown. Other DNA sequences of this sample code for an identical CDR3.

The donors were part of the approximately 120-subject validation cohort, which stood apart from the roughly 670-subject first cohort. The CDR3 is 12 residues long. CDR1 is GTSNPN and CDR2 is SVGIG in the germline V gene (reference sequence). Trimming took 4 bases from V and 0 from J, leaving 6 bases between them. Repertoires were generated with immunoSEQ multiplex PCR, while TCRdb's copy carries only in-frame clones and drops some. The data contain 100,000 to 150,000 clones, 88% of them singletons. The chain links TRBV30 to TRBJ1-1; D unresolved. The source of this sequence is a man aged 25-45 years in good health and CMV-seronegative. The sequenced material came from PBMCs. The CDR3, as DNA: TGTGCCTGGAACAGAGTGAACACTGAAGCTTTCTTT. Amino acids: CAWNRVNTEAFF.